Listed below are T cell receptor beta chains from one sample, sequenced in a study of cytomegalovirus exposure and HLA in healthy donors. Some clones are missing from TCRdb's copy, which holds only in-frame ones; the method was immunoSEQ multiplex PCR. In all, the sample yields about 79,000 clones. Sequenced material: PBMCs. These receptors came from a man between 25 and 39 years old in good health and CMV-seronegative. Both conserved end residues are part of each CDR3. The order of the fields is V gene, D gene, J gene, CDR3 length, CDR3 DNA, CDR3 protein. D genes are given only for firm matches.

TRBV10-3	.	TRBJ1-2	14	TGTGCCATCAGTGGGGGTACAGGGACATATGGCTACACCTTC	CAISGGTGTYGYTF
TRBV20-1	.	TRBJ2-7	10	TGCAGTGTTCGAGGGGAGGTGGAGTACTTC	CSVRGEVEYF
TRBV4-2	.	TRBJ1-2	14	TGTGCCAGCAGCCAAGAAACAGGGACCTATGGCTACACCTTC	CASSQETGTYGYTF
TRBV5-1	TRBD1	TRBJ1-2	15	TGCGCCAGCAGCTTGGGGACAGGGCCTAACTATGGCTACACCTTC	CASSLGTGPNYGYTF
TRBV19	.	TRBJ2-5	16	TGTGCCAGTACTAGGGGAGGCAGGGAGAGGCAAGAGACCCAGTACTTC	CASTRGGRERQETQYF
TRBV5-1	.	TRBJ2-7	15	TGCGCCAGCAGACTTTTGAGGGAAAGCTCCTACGAGCAGTACTTC	CASRLLRESSYEQYF
TRBV9	.	TRBJ2-1	11	TGTGCCAGCAGCGTCAATAGTGAGCAGTTCTTC	CASSVNSEQFF
TRBV7-6	.	TRBJ2-7	13	TGTGCCAGCAGCCCAACGGAGGCCTACGAGCAGTACTTC	CASSPTEAYEQYF
TRBV7-2	TRBD1	TRBJ2-7	15	TGTGCCAGCAGCTTAATAGGGACAGGTTCCTACGAGCAGTACTTC	CASSLIGTGSYEQYF
TRBV7-6	.	TRBJ2-5	14	TGTGCCAGCAGCTTAGCGTCAGTCATTGGGACCCAGTACTTC	CASSLASVIGTQYF
TRBV2	TRBD2	TRBJ2-1	18	TGTGCCAGCAGTGAAGAGACCTTTCTAGCGGGAGGGTACAATGAGCAGTTCTTC	CASSEETFLAGGYNEQFF